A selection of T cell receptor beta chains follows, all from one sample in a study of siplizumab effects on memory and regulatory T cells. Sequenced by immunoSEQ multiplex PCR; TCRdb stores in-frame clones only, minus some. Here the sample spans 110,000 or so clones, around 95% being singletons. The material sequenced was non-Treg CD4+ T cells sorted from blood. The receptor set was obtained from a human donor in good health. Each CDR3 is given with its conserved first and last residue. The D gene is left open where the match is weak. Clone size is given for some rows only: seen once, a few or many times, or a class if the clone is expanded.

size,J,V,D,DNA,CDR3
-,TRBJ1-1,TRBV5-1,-,TGCGCCAGCAGCTTGGAGTATTTAGGGACCACTGAAGCTTTCTTT,CASSLEYLGTTEAFF
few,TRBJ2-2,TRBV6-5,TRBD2,TGTGCCAGCAGTTACTCTAGCGGGGGGGCCGGGGAGCTGTTTTTT,CASSYSSGGAGELFF
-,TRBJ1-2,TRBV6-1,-,TGTGCCAGCAGTGATCCGGGTGGTAACTATGGCTACACCTTC,CASSDPGGNYGYTF
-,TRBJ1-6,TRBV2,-,TGTGCCAGCAGTGGTCAAGAAAAGGGGAGGAATTCACCCCTCCACTTT,CASSGQEKGRNSPLHF
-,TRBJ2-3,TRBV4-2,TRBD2,TGTGCCAGCAGCCAAGACCCTAGCGGGGGGGCGGAGACAGATACGCAGTATTTT,CASSQDPSGGAETDTQYF
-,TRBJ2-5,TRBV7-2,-,TGTGCCAGCAGTCTAGGGGTTCAAGAGACCCAGTACTTC,CASSLGVQETQYF
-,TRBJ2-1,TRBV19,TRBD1,TGTGCCAGTAGTAGCCCCGGACAGGGACGGTATGAGCAGTTCTTC,CASSSPGQGRYEQFF
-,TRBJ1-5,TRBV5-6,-,TGTGCCAGCAGCTTGAGGCAGGGTAGCAATCAGCCCCAGCATTTT,CASSLRQGSNQPQHF
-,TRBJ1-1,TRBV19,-,TGTGCCAGTAGTATGGTGGCTGAAGCTTTCTTT,CASSMVAEAFF
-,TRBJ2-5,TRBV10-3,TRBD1,TGTGCCAGGGACAGAGAGGGTCCCCCGACGGGAGAGACCCAGTACTTC,CARDREGPPTGETQYF
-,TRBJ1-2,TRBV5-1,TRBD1,TGCGCCAGGGCATCACAGGGGCCTAACTATGGCTACACCTTC,CARASQGPNYGYTF
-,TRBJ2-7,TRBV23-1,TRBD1,TGCGCCAGCAGTCAATCGTTGGAGACAGGGTGTCTATTCGGAACCTACGAGCAGTACTTC,CASSQSLETGCLFGTYEQYF
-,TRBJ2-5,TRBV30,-,TGTGCCTGGAGTGTTGGGCCGGGGGTGGAGACCCAGTACTTC,CAWSVGPGVETQYF
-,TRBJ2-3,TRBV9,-,TGTGCCAGCAGCCCGCGAGGAGTGTCGGACTTCCCCTTAGATACGCAGTATTTT,CASSPRGVSDFPLDTQYF
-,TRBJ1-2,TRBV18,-,TGTGCCAGCTCACCACCCGGGACACCGTATGGCTACACCTTC,CASSPPGTPYGYTF
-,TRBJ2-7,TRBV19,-,TGTGCCAGTAGTATAGGAAGGGGCTACGAGCAGTACTTC,CASSIGRGYEQYF
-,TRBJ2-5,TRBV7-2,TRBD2,TGTGCCAGCAGCTTACTCCAGGGAGGGGAGACCCAGTACTTC,CASSLLQGGETQYF
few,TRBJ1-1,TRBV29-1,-,TGCAGCGTTGGCCCTCTGGACGCTGAAGCTTTCTTT,CSVGPLDAEAFF
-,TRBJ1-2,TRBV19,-,TGTGCCAGTAGTTCTAAGCGAGGCTACACCTTC,CASSSKRGYTF
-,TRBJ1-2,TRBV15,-,TGTGCCACCAGCAGAGATGCCGCAGGGTTCTATGGCTACACCTTC,CATSRDAAGFYGYTF
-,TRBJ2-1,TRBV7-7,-,TGTGCCAGCAGCAGGGGACCTAACAATGAGCAGTTCTTC,CASSRGPNNEQFF
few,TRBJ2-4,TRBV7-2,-,TGTGCCAGCAGGGAGGGTATCGCCAAAAACATTCAGTACTTC,CASREGIAKNIQYF
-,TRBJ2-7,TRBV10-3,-,TGTGCCATCAGTGAACTCCGCTACGAGCAGTACTTC,CAISELRYEQYF
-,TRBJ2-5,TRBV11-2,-,TGTGCCAGCAGCACCCAAGGGGGGGCGATACAAGAGACCCAGTACTTC,CASSTQGGAIQETQYF
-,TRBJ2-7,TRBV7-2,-,TGTGCCAGCAGCTTAGTATTGGGATCCGAGCAGTACTTC,CASSLVLGSEQYF
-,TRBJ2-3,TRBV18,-,TGTGCCAGCTCACCACAAAAGCGGACTAGCACAGATACGCAGTATTTT,CASSPQKRTSTDTQYF
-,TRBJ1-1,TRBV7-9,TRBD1,TGTGCCAGCATCGTCGACAGGGTGAACACTGAAGCTTTCTTT,CASIVDRVNTEAFF
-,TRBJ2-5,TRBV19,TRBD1,TGTGCCAGTAGCAACGGGGACAGCCAAGAGACCCAGTACTTC,CASSNGDSQETQYF
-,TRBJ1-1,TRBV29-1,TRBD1,TGCAGCGTTGACAGACAGGGTGGGGAAATGAACACTGAAGCTTTCTTT,CSVDRQGGEMNTEAFF
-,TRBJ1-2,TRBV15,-,TGTGCCACCAGCAGAGATTGGGGAGGCTATGGCTACACCTTC,CATSRDWGGYGYTF
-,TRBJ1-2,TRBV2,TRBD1,TGTGCCAGCAGTCCTCAGGGGCAGGGGGCGGAAGGCTACACCTTC,CASSPQGQGAEGYTF
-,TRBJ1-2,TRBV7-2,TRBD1,TGTGCCAGCAGCCCCCGACAGGGGAACTATGGCTACACCTTC,CASSPRQGNYGYTF
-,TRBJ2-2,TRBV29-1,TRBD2,TGCAGCGTTGAAGCCACTAGCGGGAGCAACGCGAACACCGGGGAGCTGTTTTTT,CSVEATSGSNANTGELFF
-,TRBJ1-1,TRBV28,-,TGTGCCAGCAGTTATCCGCCTGAAGCTTTCTTT,CASSYPPEAFF
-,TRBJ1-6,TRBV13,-,TGTGCCAGCAGCTTAGGCCTTTCGGGATTCCAAAACTCCTATAATTCACCCCTCCACTTT,CASSLGLSGFQNSYNSPLHF
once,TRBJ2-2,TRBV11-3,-,TGTGCCAGCCAGGGGGGGCAGTTTCCGTACACCGGGGAGCTGTTTTTT,CASQGGQFPYTGELFF
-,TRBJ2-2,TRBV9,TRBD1,TGTGCCAGGATGGGACAGGGTGGGGCCGGGGAGCTGTTTTTT,CARMGQGGAGELFF
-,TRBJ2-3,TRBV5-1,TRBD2,TGCGCCAGTACAAACGGACTAGCGGGGGGGCCTGGCACAGATACGCAGTATTTT,CASTNGLAGGPGTDTQYF
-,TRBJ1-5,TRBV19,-,TGTGCCAGTAGTATAGGCGGTAGCACGGCATCCCAGCCCCAGCATTTT,CASSIGGSTASQPQHF
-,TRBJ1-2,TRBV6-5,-,TGTGCCAGCAGTTACGGCCAACTGTATGGCTACACCTTC,CASSYGQLYGYTF
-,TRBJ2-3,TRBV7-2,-,TGTGCCAGCAGCTCCCGCCCGGGTCCAGATACGCAGTATTTT,CASSSRPGPDTQYF
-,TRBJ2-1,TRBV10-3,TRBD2,TGTGCCATCAGTGACCTAGCGGGGGGGGCTGAGCAGTTCTTC,CAISDLAGGAEQFF
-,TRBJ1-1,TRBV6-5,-,TGTGCCAGCAGTCCCAATATGAACACTGAAGCTTTCTTT,CASSPNMNTEAFF
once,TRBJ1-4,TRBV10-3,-,TGTGCCATCAGTGAGTCCGCTTCGACGGGCTTTAATGAAAAACTGTTTTTT,CAISESASTGFNEKLFF
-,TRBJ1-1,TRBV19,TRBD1,TGTGCCAGTAACGACAGGGGGCTTTCAGTGAACACTGAAGCTTTCTTT,CASNDRGLSVNTEAFF
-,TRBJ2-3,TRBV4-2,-,TGTGCCAGCAGCCAAGATGAGGGGGGCGGCACAGATACGCAGTATTTT,CASSQDEGGGTDTQYF
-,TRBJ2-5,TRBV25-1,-,TGTGCCAGCCTCTCTGGGGGGGGGCTGGAGACCCAGTACTTC,CASLSGGGLETQYF
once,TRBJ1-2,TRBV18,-,TGTGCCAGCTCACTTTACCTTAACGCGAGGAACTATGGCTACACCTTC,CASSLYLNARNYGYTF
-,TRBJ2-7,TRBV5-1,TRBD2,TGCGCCAGCAGCTTGGCTACGGCTAGCGGGGGTTCAAGGGAGCAGTACTTC,CASSLATASGGSREQYF
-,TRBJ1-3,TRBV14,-,TGTGCCAGCAGCCCACGCGGAAACACCATATATTTT,CASSPRGNTIYF
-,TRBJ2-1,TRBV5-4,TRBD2,TGTGCCAGCAGCCGGACTAGCGGGGACAATGAGCAGTTCTTC,CASSRTSGDNEQFF
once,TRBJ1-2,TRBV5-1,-,TGCGCCAGCAGCTTGAGTGGGGACCCCGTTCATGGCTACACCTTC,CASSLSGDPVHGYTF
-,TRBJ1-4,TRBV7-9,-,TGTGCCAGCAGCACAACGGCAACTAATGAAAAACTGTTTTTT,CASSTTATNEKLFF
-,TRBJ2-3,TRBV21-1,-,TGTGCCAGCAGCGCGACTCAGGACACGTCTAGCACAGATACGCAGTATTTT,CASSATQDTSSTDTQYF